This entry features one T cell receptor beta chain sequence. This sample stems from a study of blood T cell repertoires in COVID-19. Per the original methods: Nucleated cell number was recorded as an estimate derived from reference gene primer amplification. Libraries were prepared by immunoSEQ multiplex PCR; TCRdb keeps only in-frame clonotypes and omits some of them. That table furnishes V, J and clone size, whereas the DNA furnished D and trimming. The sample holds 200,000 or so clones, 92% seen once. V lost 4 bases, J lost 9 bases, and 18 bases stayed unmatched. Per germline, CDR1 SGHNT and CDR2 YYREEE (reference sequence). The CDR3 runs to 18 residues.

The sequencing input was peripheral blood. The clonotype was recovered from a man aged 60 to 69 with COVID-19, enrolled during active disease. V gene TRBV5-4 combines with J gene TRBJ1-6, with 8 bases aligning to TRBD1. The CDR3 sequence is CASSQGQGGMVGSSPLHF. CDR3 sequence (DNA): TGTGCCAGCAGCCAAGGACAGGGCGGTATGGTCGGGAGTTCACCCCTCCACTTT.